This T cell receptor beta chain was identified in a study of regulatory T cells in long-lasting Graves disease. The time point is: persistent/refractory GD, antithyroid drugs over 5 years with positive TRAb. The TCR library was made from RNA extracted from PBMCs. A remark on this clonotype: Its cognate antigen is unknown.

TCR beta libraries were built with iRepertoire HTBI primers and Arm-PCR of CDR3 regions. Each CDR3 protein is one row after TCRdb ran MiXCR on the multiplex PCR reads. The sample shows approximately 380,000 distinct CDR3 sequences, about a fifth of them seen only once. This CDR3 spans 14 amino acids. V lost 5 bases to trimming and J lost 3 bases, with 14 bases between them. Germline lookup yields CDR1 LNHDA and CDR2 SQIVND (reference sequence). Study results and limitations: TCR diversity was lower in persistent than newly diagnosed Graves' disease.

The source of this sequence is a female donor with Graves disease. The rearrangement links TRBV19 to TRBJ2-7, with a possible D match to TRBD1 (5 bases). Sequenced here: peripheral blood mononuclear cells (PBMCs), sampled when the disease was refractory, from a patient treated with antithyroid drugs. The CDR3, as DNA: TGTGCCAGTAGTTTGGGGCCGACGGTCTACGAGCAGTACTTC. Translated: CASSLGPTVYEQYF.